This TCR beta chain is from a study of T-cell reconstitution after alpha-beta-depleted transplantation in children. CDR3 length equals 15 residues. Trimming took 6 bases from V and 0 from J, leaving 13 bases between them. The germline V gene encodes CDR1 SGHTA and CDR2 FQGTGA. During its preparation, the TCRbeta library received unique molecular identifiers. TCRdb analysed the PCR reads with MiXCR anew, one entry per CDR3 protein. The top ten clones hold about 0.79% of a sample with 600,000 to 800,000 distinct CDR3 sequences, around 13% of them seen once. The TCR sequence derives from a girl aged 2 to 9 with congenital amegakaryocytic thrombocytopenia, due to receive a stem cell transplant. J is TRBJ2-3 and V is TRBV7-3, with D possibly being TRBD1 or TRBD2 (5 bases each). Sequencing used PBMCs, obtained before TCRalphabeta/CD19-depleted stem cell transplant. CDR3 region: CASSRDGGSTDTQYF. In DNA form, the CDR3 reads TGTGCCAGCAGTAGAGATGGGGGTAGCACAGATACGCAGTATTTT. The variable domain in full, completed from reference TRBV7-3 and TRBJ2-3, reads GAGVSQTPSNKVTEKGKYVELRCDPISGHTALYWYRQSLGQGPEFLIYFQGTGAADDSGLPNDRFFAVRPEGSVSTLKIQRTERGDSAVYLCASSRDGGSTDTQYFGPGTRLTVL.